A selection of T cell receptor beta chains follows, all from one sample in a study of cytomegalovirus exposure and HLA in healthy donors. Sequenced by immunoSEQ multiplex PCR; TCRdb stores in-frame clones only, minus some. The data show 80,000 to 100,000 clones, with over 65% seen just once and more than 20% held by the top ten. Specimen: PBMCs. The receptor source for this set is a man aged 30 to 45 in good health and CMV-seropositive. CDR3s include the opening cysteine and the closing phenylalanine or tryptophan. A D gene is named only where the DNA matches it firmly. Part of the rows lack a size; the others show once, few, many or a class for expanded clones.

>.|TRBJ2-7|TRBV29-1|TRBD1
CSGTGTGNYEQYF
TGCAGCGGTACCGGGACAGGGAATTACGAGCAGTACTTC
>.|TRBJ2-7|TRBV7-9|TRBD1
CASSSGTGRRYEQYF
TGTGCCAGCAGCTCCGGGACAGGGCGTCGTTACGAGCAGTACTTC
>.|TRBJ1-1|TRBV5-4|.
CASSSPGGPNTEAFF
TGTGCCAGCAGCTCCCCCGGGGGGCCAAACACTGAAGCTTTCTTT
>few|TRBJ2-5|TRBV10-3|.
CAISDEGETQYF
TGTGCCATCAGTGATGAGGGAGAGACCCAGTACTTC
>.|TRBJ2-7|TRBV2|.
CALQGGYEQYF
TGTGCCCTCCAGGGGGGCTACGAGCAGTACTTC
>.|TRBJ2-1|TRBV18|TRBD1
CASSPLDRASHNEQFF
TGTGCCAGCTCACCGTTAGACAGGGCATCCCACAATGAGCAGTTCTTC
>.|TRBJ1-1|TRBV7-2|.
CASSLNQGRNTEAFF
TGTGCCAGCAGCTTAAATCAGGGAAGAAACACTGAAGCTTTCTTT
>once|TRBJ2-2|TRBV5-4|TRBD2
CASSLERTSGGELFF
TGTGCCAGCAGCTTGGAAAGGACTAGCGGGGGGGAGCTGTTTTTT
>.|TRBJ1-1|TRBV28|TRBD1
CASSLTGVTEAFF
TGTGCCAGCAGTTTAACAGGGGTGACTGAAGCTTTCTTT
>.|TRBJ2-1|TRBV6-5|TRBD2
CASSYSTPGGEQFF
TGTGCCAGCAGTTACTCGACTCCGGGGGGAGAGCAGTTCTTC
>.|TRBJ1-1|TRBV30|.
CAWSTRNTEAFF
TGTGCCTGGAGTACCAGGAACACTGAAGCTTTCTTT
>.|TRBJ1-2|TRBV6-6|.
CASSYSYFYTF
TGTGCCAGCAGTTACTCGTACTTCTACACCTTC
>.|TRBJ1-2|TRBV9|.
CASSVDGQTYGYTF
TGTGCCAGCAGCGTAGATGGACAGACCTATGGCTACACCTTC
>.|TRBJ2-3|TRBV7-2|.
CASSISGDTQYF
TGTGCCAGCAGCATTAGCGGAGATACGCAGTATTTT
>few|TRBJ2-7|TRBV5-1|TRBD1
CASSRDGQGGYEQYF
TGCGCCAGCAGCAGAGACGGACAGGGCGGGTACGAGCAGTACTTC
>.|TRBJ1-3|TRBV28|.
CASSLFTGSGNTIYF
TGTGCCAGCAGTTTGTTCACAGGGTCTGGAAACACCATATATTTT
>.|TRBJ2-3|TRBV18|.
CASSPQGRGTPVGTGTQYF
TGTGCCAGCTCACCTCAGGGACGGGGGACTCCCGTCGGCACAGGTACGCAGTATTTT
>few|TRBJ2-2|TRBV28|TRBD2
CASSGGTSDDTGELFF
TGTGCCAGCAGTGGCGGGACTAGCGATGACACCGGGGAGCTGTTTTTT
>few|TRBJ2-3|TRBV29-1|TRBD1
CSVEQGAEDTQYF
TGCAGCGTTGAGCAGGGGGCGGAAGATACGCAGTATTTT
>.|TRBJ2-3|TRBV7-9|.
CASSLVLGGRDTQYF
TGTGCCAGCAGCTTAGTATTGGGGGGTCGAGATACGCAGTATTTT
>few|TRBJ1-1|TRBV7-9|.
CASSERTVTPEAFF
TGTGCCAGCAGCGAGCGGACAGTCACCCCTGAAGCTTTCTTT
>.|TRBJ1-4|TRBV28|TRBD1
CASGGTGANEKLFF
TGTGCCAGCGGGGGCACAGGGGCTAATGAAAAACTGTTTTTT
>.|TRBJ1-2|TRBV5-6|TRBD1
CASSLDRTGTHGYPF
TGTGCCAGCAGCTTGGATCGGACAGGGACCCATGGCTACCCCTTC
>.|TRBJ2-3|TRBV29-1|TRBD2
CSVAHSGRGDTQYF
TGCAGCGTTGCCCATAGCGGGAGGGGAGATACGCAGTATTTT
>.|TRBJ2-3|TRBV4-1|TRBD2
CASSQGLAGFTDTQYF
TGCGCCAGCAGCCAAGGGCTAGCGGGGTTCACAGATACGCAGTATTTT
>.|TRBJ1-1|TRBV18|TRBD1
CASSPQRDRGEAFF
TGTGCCAGCTCACCCCAAAGGGACAGGGGTGAAGCTTTCTTT
>.|TRBJ2-3|TRBV5-6|.
CASRGLGTDTQYF
TGTGCCAGCAGGGGACTGGGGACAGATACGCAGTATTTT
>many|TRBJ2-5|TRBV9|.
CASSASQETQYF
TGTGCCAGCAGCGCCTCCCAAGAGACCCAGTACTTC
>.|TRBJ2-1|TRBV4-3|TRBD2
CASSPRGTSADREQFF
TGCGCCAGCAGCCCCCGGGGGACTAGCGCCGACCGGGAGCAGTTCTTC
>.|TRBJ1-2|TRBV7-9|.
CASSLRQAQYDHGYTF
TGTGCCAGCAGCTTAAGGCAGGCCCAGTACGATCATGGCTACACCTTC